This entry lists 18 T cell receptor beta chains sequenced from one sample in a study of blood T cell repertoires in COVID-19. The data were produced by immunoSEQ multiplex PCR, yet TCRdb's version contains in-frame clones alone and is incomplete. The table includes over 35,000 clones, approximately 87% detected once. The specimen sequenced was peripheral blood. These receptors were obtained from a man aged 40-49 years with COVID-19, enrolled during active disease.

The CDR3 protein is CASTPTGSGANVLTF. The DNA of the CDR3 is TGTGCCAGCACCCCGACAGGCTCTGGGGCCAACGTCCTGACTTTC. The chain employs TRBV7-9 and TRBJ2-6; D might be TRBD1 (6 bases). CDR1 SEHNR and CDR2 FQNEAQ come from the germline V gene (reference sequence). The CDR3 consists of 15 residues. The V gene lost 7 bases and the J gene lost 0 bases, with 10 bases spanning the gap.

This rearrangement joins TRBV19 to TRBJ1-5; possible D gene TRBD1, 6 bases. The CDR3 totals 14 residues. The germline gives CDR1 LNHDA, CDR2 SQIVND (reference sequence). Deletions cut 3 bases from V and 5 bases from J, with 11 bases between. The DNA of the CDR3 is TGTGCCAGTAGTATTAAGCCAGGGGATCAGCCCCAGCATTTT. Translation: CASSIKPGDQPQHF.

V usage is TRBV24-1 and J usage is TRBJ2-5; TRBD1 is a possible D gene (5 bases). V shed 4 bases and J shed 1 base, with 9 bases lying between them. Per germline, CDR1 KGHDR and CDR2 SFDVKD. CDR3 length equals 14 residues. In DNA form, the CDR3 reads TGTGCCACCAGTGACCGAGACAGCCAAGAGACCCAGTACTTC. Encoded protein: CATSDRDSQETQYF.

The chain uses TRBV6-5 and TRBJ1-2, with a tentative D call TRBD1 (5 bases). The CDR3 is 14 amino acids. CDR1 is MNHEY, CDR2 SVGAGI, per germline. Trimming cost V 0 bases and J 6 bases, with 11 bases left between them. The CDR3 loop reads CASSYSEGNDGYTF. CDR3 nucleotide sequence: TGTGCCAGCAGTTACTCGGAGGGGAACGATGGCTACACCTTC.

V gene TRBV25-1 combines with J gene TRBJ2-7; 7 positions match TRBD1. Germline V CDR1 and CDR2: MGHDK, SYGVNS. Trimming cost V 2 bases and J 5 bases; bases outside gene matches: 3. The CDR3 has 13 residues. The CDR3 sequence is CASSELTGNEQYF. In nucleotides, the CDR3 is TGTGCCAGCAGTGAACTGACAGGGAACGAGCAGTACTTC.

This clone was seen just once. The CDR3 nucleotides are TGTGCCATCAGTGAGGGGGAGGCGAGAAATGAGCAGTTCTTC. This encodes CAISEGEARNEQFF. The chain is built from TRBV10-3 and TRBJ2-1, with D possibly matching TRBD2 (6 bases). Germline V gives CDR1 ENHRY, CDR2 SYGVKD. The CDR3 runs to 14 residues. Trimming stripped 2 bases from V and 7 bases from J, with 12 bases between.

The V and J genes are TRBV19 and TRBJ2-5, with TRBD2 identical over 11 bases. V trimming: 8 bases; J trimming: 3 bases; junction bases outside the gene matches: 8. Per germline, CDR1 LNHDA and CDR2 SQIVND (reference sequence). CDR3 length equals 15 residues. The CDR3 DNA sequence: TGTGCCAGTCGAGCCGGGACTAGCGGCAAAGAGACCCAGTACTTC. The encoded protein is CASRAGTSGKETQYF.

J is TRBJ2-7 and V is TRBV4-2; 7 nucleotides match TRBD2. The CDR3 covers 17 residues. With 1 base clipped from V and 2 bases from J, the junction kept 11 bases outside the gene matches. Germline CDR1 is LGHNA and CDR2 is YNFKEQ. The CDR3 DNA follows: TGTGCCAGCAGCCAAGGTTGGGAAAGTGGGAGGGCCTACGAGCAGTACTTC. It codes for CASSQGWESGRAYEQYF.

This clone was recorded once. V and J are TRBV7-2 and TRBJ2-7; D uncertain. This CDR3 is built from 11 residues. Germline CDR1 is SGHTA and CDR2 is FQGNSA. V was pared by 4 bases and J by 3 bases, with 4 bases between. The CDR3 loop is CASSSYYEQYF. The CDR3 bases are TGTGCCAGCAGCTCGTACTACGAGCAGTACTTC.

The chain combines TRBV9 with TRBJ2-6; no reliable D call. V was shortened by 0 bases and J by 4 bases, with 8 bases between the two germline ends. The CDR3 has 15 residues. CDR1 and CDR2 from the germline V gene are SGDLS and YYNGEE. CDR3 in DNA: TGTGCCAGCAGCGTAGGGGCCGAGGGGGCCAACGTCCTGACTTTC. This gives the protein CASSVGAEGANVLTF. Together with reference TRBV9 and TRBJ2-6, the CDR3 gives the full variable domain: DSGVTQTPKHLITATGQRVTLRCSPRSGDLSVYWYQQSLDQGLQFLIQYYNGEERAKGNILERFSAQQFPDLHSELNLSSLELGDSALYFCASSVGAEGANVLTFGAGSRLTVL.

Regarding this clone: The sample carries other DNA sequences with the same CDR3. CDR3 coding DNA: TGTGCCAGCAGTGAGAGCGGGGGGGCGTACAATGAGCAGTTCTTC. Encoded protein: CASSESGGAYNEQFF. The genes are TRBV2 and TRBJ2-1; 10 bases match TRBD2. With 3 bases clipped from V and 4 bases from J, the junction kept 3 bases outside the gene matches. The CDR3 extends over 15 amino acids. Germline V gene sequence: CDR1 SNHLY, CDR2 FYNNEI.

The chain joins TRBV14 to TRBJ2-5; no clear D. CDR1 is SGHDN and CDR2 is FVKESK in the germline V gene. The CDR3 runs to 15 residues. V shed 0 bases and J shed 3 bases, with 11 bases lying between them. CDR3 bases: TGTGCCAGCAGCCAAGATTGGGCCCATGAAGAGACCCAGTACTTC. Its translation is CASSQDWAHEETQYF.

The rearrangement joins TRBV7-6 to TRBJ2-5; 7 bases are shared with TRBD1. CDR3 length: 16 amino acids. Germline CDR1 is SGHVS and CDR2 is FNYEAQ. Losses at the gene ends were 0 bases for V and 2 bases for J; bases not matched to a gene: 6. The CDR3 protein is CASSLALGTVQETQYF. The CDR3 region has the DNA TGTGCCAGCAGCTTAGCTCTCGGGACAGTTCAAGAGACCCAGTACTTC.

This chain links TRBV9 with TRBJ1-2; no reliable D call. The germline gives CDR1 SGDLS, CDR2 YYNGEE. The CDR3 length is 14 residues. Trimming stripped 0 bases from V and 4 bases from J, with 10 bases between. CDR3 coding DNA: TGTGCCAGCAGCGTAGCTGCACAGTCCTATGGCTACACCTTC. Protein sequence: CASSVAAQSYGYTF.

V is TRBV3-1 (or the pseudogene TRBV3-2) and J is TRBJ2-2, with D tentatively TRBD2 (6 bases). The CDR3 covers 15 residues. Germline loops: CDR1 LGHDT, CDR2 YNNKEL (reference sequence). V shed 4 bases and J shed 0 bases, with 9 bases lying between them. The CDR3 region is CASSRGVANTGELFF. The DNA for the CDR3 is TGTGCCAGCAGCCGGGGGGTAGCGAACACCGGGGAGCTGTTTTTT.

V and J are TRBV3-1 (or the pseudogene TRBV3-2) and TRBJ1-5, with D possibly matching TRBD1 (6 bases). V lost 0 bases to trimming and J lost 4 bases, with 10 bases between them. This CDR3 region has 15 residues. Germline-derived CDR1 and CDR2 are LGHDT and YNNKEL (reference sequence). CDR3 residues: CASSQDLGTNQPQHF. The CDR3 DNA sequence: TGTGCCAGCAGCCAAGATCTCGGGACAAATCAGCCCCAGCATTTT.

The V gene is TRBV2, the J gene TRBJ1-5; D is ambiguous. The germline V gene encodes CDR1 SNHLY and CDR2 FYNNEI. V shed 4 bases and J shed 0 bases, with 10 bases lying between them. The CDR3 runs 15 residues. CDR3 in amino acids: CASSAGVTSNQPQHF. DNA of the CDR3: TGTGCCAGCAGTGCCGGGGTAACTAGCAATCAGCCCCAGCATTTT.

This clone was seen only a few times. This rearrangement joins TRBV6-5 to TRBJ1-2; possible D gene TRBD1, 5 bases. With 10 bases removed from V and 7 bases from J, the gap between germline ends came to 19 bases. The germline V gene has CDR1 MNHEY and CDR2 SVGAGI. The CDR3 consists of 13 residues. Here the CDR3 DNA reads TGTGCCACCAGGAAGGGGCCCCCGAGTGGCTACACCTTC. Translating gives CATRKGPPSGYTF.